In its sample, the clone carrying this T cell receptor beta chain was seen a few times. Its cognate antigen is unknown. This sample is part of a study of blood T cells in healthy people across ages. The people who gave samples were healthy Caucasians from Russia, aged roughly 6 to 100. The CDR3 is 15 residues long. V lost 4 bases and J lost 1, with 14 bases in between. The germline V gene encodes CDR1 SGHRS and CDR2 YFSETQ. Findings and caveats of the study: Estimates based on one million T cells were treated as lower bounds. The study could not conclusively compare naive and antigen-experienced cells, given its unsorted PBMCs.

Through a sample-barcoded 5' primer and a J-beta primer mix, a second PCR was run for roughly 7 to 12 cycles. Every single cDNA molecule received a tag from a template-switch adaptor with 12 random nucleotides. Each CDR3 protein is one row after TCRdb ran MiXCR on the 5' RACE reads. The sample lists approximately 2,000,000 distinct CDR3 sequences, 30% to 40% occurring once. The sample taken for sequencing was blood. The sequence derives from a human donor in good health. The J gene is TRBJ2-5, the V gene TRBV5-1, with D tentatively TRBD2 (5 bases). The CDR3 DNA reads as TGCGCCAGCAGCGCGGACTGGGAGATCCAAGAGACCCAGTACTTC. Protein product: CASSADWEIQETQYF. The variable domain in full, completed from reference TRBV5-1 and TRBJ2-5, reads KAGVTQTPRYLIKTRGQQVTLSCSPISGHRSVSWYQQTPGQGLQFLFEYFSETQRNKGNFPGRFSGRQFSNSRSEMNVSTLELGDSALYLCASSADWEIQETQYFGPGTRLLVL.